A single sample gave rise to the 26 T cell receptor beta chains below, sequenced in a study of T cells in tuberculosis. Data came from immunoSEQ multiplex PCR; TCRdb stores just in-frame clones and leaves some out. The repertoire holds 85,000 to 100,000 clones, with approximately 91% as singletons. Sorting used thawed, overnight-rested PBMC stained with anti-CD3, a viability dye and GMM-loaded CD1B tetramer. The lipid loaded on the CD1B tetramers was C32 glucose monomycolate from Rhodococcus equi. Sequences were obtained from CD1b-GMM tetramer-negative cells sorted from PBMCs. The receptors derive from an adult woman with latent tuberculosis.

To note about this clone: Other DNA sequences in the same sample also yield this CDR3. This sequence joins TRBV5-1 and TRBJ2-7; 8 bases are a match to TRBD1. The germline V gene encodes CDR1 SGHRS and CDR2 YFSETQ. J lost 7 bases, V lost 0 bases, and 12 bases had no gene match. CDR3 length equals 16 residues. DNA for the CDR3: TGCGCCAGCAGCTTGGGGGGACAGGACCCTTTCTATGAGCAGTACGTC. Translated, it gives CASSLGGQDPFYEQYV.

V is TRBV4-2 and J is TRBJ2-2, with TRBD2 matching 8 bases. With 0 bases clipped from V and 4 bases from J, the junction kept 16 bases outside the gene matches. The germline V gene encodes CDR1 LGHNA and CDR2 YNFKEQ. The CDR3 covers 20 residues. The CDR3, as DNA: TGTGCCAGCAGCCAAGAGGTTTTTCGGGGGGGCCGGGTCAGCACCGGGGAGCTGTTTTTT. Protein sequence: CASSQEVFRGGRVSTGELFF.

The genes are TRBV5-8 and TRBJ2-7; tentative D call: TRBD2 (5 bases). CDR1 SGHTS and CDR2 YDEGEE come from the germline V gene. CDR3 size: 16 residues. Trimming stripped 4 bases from V and 2 bases from J, with 19 bases between. The CDR3 DNA sequence: TGTGCCAGCAGCCTCGGGGATCTCAGGAGGACCTACGAGCAGTACGTC. It translates to CASSLGDLRRTYEQYV.

This chain links TRBV5-4 with TRBJ2-3, with 11 bases lining up with TRBD2. Germline V lookup: CDR1 SGHNT, CDR2 YYREEE (reference sequence). V was pared by 3 bases and J by 2 bases, with 5 bases of the junction left unmatched. The CDR3 runs to 16 residues. CDR3 protein: CASSSPTSGVTDTQYF. In nucleotides, the CDR3 is TGTGCCAGCAGCTCACCGACTAGCGGGGTCACAGATACGCAGTATTTT.

The rearrangement uses TRBV7-8 and TRBJ2-2, with D unclear. There are 14 residues in the CDR3. V was pared by 2 bases and J by 1 base, with 5 bases between. CDR1 is SGHVS and CDR2 is FQNEAQ in the germline V gene. The CDR3: CASSLSGNTGELFF. The CDR3 nucleotides are TGTGCCAGCAGCTTATCCGGGAACACCGGGGAGCTGTTTTTT.

This clone was recorded a few times. The rearrangement uses TRBV2 and TRBJ1-2; D gene ambiguous. From germline, CDR1 is SNHLY and CDR2 FYNNEI. The ends were cut back, 4 bases at V and 5 bases at J, with 11 bases in the middle. The CDR3 is 13 amino acids. The CDR3 spells CASSATRSYGYTF. The DNA of the CDR3 is TGTGCCAGCAGTGCGACAAGGTCTTATGGCTACACCTTC.

The genes are TRBV28 and TRBJ1-3; TRBD1 aligns across 9 bases. Germline trimming cut 10 bases from V and 6 bases from J; bases unmatched to any gene: 10. The CDR3 extends over 14 amino acids. Germline CDR1 MDHEN, CDR2 SYDVKM. CDR3 nucleotide sequence: TGTGCCACCACTACAGGGGGCATAGAAAACACCATATATTTT. As protein: CATTTGGIENTIYF.

A note on this clone: Other DNA variants within this sample encode the same CDR3. This chain links TRBV5-1 with TRBJ1-4; 11 bases match TRBD1. The CDR3 consists of 14 residues. Trimming removed 4 bases from V and 8 bases from J; junction bases left unmatched: 4. Looked up from germline, CDR1 is SGHRS and CDR2 is YFSETQ. The CDR3 loop reads CASSRGQGEEKLFF. As DNA, the CDR3 is TGCGCCAGCAGCCGGGGACAGGGGGAGGAAAAACTGTTTTTT.

The J gene is TRBJ2-3, the V gene TRBV6-1, with D perhaps TRBD1 (6 bases). Germline V gene data show CDR1 as MNHNS and CDR2 as SASEGT. Between the trimmed V and J ends, which lost 2 bases and 2 bases, there was a span of 14 bases. CDR3 length equals 16 residues. The CDR3 bases are TGTGCCAGCAGTGAACGAGGCAGGGGACCCACAGATACGCAGTATTTT. This gives the protein CASSERGRGPTDTQYF.

The genes are TRBV27 and TRBJ2-1, with 13 bases matching TRBD2. Looked up from germline, CDR1 is MNHEY and CDR2 is SMNVEV (reference sequence). The ends lost 1 base at V and 4 bases at J; junction bases unmatched: 4. The CDR3 sequence is 17 residues long. CDR3 sequence reads: CASSLLTSGGVYNEQFF. CDR3 DNA: TGTGCCAGCAGTTTATTAACTAGCGGGGGGGTTTACAATGAGCAGTTCTTC.

V gene TRBV5-1 combines with J gene TRBJ2-3; 8 bases align to TRBD1. V lost 4 bases to trimming and J lost 6 bases; unmatched junction nucleotides: 4. CDR3 length: 13 amino acids. Germline loops: CDR1 SGHRS, CDR2 YFSETQ. CDR3 bases: TGCGCCAGCAGCCCATACAGGGGGGATACGCAGTATTTT. Its translation is CASSPYRGDTQYF.

This chain connects TRBV7-6 to TRBJ2-5; 15 positions match TRBD2. This CDR3 has 15 residues. Germline trimming cut 5 bases from V and 4 bases from J; bases unmatched to any gene: 2. Germline V CDR1 and CDR2: SGHVS, FNYEAQ. Written as DNA, the CDR3 is TGTGCCAGCAGCCGGACTAGCGGGGGGGTAGAGACCCAGTACTTC. This translates into CASSRTSGGVETQYF.

V and J are TRBV4-1 and TRBJ2-7, with D uncertain. V was shortened by 4 bases and J by 1 base, with 11 bases between the two germline ends. The germline gives CDR1 MGHRA, CDR2 YSYEKL. CDR3 size: 14 residues. CDR3 residues: CASSPPARSYEQYF. In DNA form, the CDR3 reads TGCGCCAGCAGCCCCCCGGCGCGGTCCTACGAGCAGTACTTC.

The chain combines TRBV4-1 with TRBJ2-3; TRBD2 aligns across 7 bases. CDR1 and CDR2 (germline): MGHRA, YSYEKL. After removal of 0 bases from V and 0 bases from J, the junction contained 12 bases not matched to a gene. The CDR3 runs to 19 residues. CDR3 loop: CASSQETVSGTTSTDTQYF. In DNA, the CDR3 is TGCGCCAGCAGCCAAGAAACTGTAAGCGGGACTACTAGCACAGATACGCAGTATTTT.

The rearrangement uses TRBV7-9 and TRBJ1-2, with D maybe TRBD1 (5 bases). There are 16 residues in the CDR3. Germline V gives CDR1 SEHNR, CDR2 FQNEAQ (reference sequence). V lost 5 bases and J 4 bases, leaving 20 bases between the germline ends. Written as DNA, the CDR3 is TGTGCCAGCAGCCCAGCTCGGGGCGGGGACTCCTATGGCTACACCTTC. Translation: CASSPARGGDSYGYTF.

This clone was counted between two and nine times. The V and J genes are TRBV28 and TRBJ2-4; tentative D call: TRBD1 (5 bases). Deletions cut 2 bases from V and 5 bases from J, with 13 bases between. This CDR3 comprises 15 residues. Germline loops: CDR1 MDHEN, CDR2 SYDVKM. The CDR3 reads CASSLQGISQNIQYF. The DNA for the CDR3 is TGTGCCAGCAGTTTACAGGGAATCTCTCAAAACATTCAGTACTTC.

V usage is TRBV6-1 and J usage is TRBJ1-5; D uncertain. The V gene's germline CDR1 is MNHNS and CDR2 SASEGT. Trimming removed 2 bases from V and 3 bases from J, with 14 bases in between. The CDR3 loop spans 16 amino acids. This CDR3 is CASSEWVGQNNQPQHF. The CDR3 DNA reads TGTGCCAGCAGTGAATGGGTTGGGCAGAACAATCAGCCCCAGCATTTT.

The chain joins TRBV12-5 to TRBJ1-1; 9 bases align to TRBD1. CDR3 length: 15 amino acids. Germline V lookup: CDR1 LGHNT, CDR2 FRNRAP. Germline trimming cut 5 bases from V and 1 base from J; bases unmatched to any gene: 5. The CDR3 is CASGPPGQGNTEAFF. The DNA of the CDR3 is TGTGCTAGTGGTCCCCCGGGACAGGGGAACACTGAAGCTTTCTTT.

The chain employs TRBV29-1 and TRBJ1-2, with D possibly being TRBD1 (6 bases). Germline V gene sequence: CDR1 SQVTM, CDR2 ANQGSEA. The V gene lost 7 bases and the J gene lost 0 bases, with 12 bases spanning the gap. The CDR3 is 13 amino acids. The CDR3 DNA is TGCAGCGGGGGGGGGACAACTAACTATGGCTACACCTTC. The encoded protein is CSGGGTTNYGYTF.

J is TRBJ2-2 and V is TRBV29-1; TRBD1 aligns across 12 bases. Germline CDR1 and CDR2: SQVTM and ANQGSEA. The ends lost 6 bases at V and 3 bases at J; junction bases unmatched: 8. CDR3 length: 16 amino acids. The CDR3 region has the DNA TGCAGCGTCGAGGCGGGACAGGGGGCCTACACCGGGGAGCTGTTTTTT. Its translation: CSVEAGQGAYTGELFF.

This chain connects TRBV30 to TRBJ2-3, with 11 bases that match TRBD2. The germline V gene has CDR1 GTSNPN and CDR2 SVGIG (reference sequence). The CDR3 extends over 13 amino acids. V was clipped by 8 bases and J by 5 bases; unmatched bases: 6. The CDR3 sequence: CAGSGGVGDTQYF. The DNA for the CDR3 is TGTGCCGGTAGCGGGGGGGTGGGAGATACGCAGTATTTT. The whole variable domain, remainder taken from reference TRBV30 and TRBJ2-3, is SQTIHQWPATLVQPVGSPLSLECTVEGTSNPNLYWYRQAAGRGLQLLFYSVGIGQISSEVPQNLSASRPQDRQFILSSKKLLLSDSGFYLCAGSGGVGDTQYFGPGTRLTVL.

This clone was counted once. The V call is TRBV27, the J call TRBJ2-2, with a weak D call TRBD1 (5 bases). CDR3 size: 15 residues. Deletions cut 5 bases from V and 4 bases from J, with 14 bases between. Per germline, CDR1 MNHEY and CDR2 SMNVEV (reference sequence). The chain's CDR3 is CASSRRQGVTGELFF. CDR3 nucleotide sequence: TGTGCCAGCAGTCGTCGGCAGGGTGTCACCGGGGAGCTGTTTTTT.

The rearrangement uses TRBV2 and TRBJ2-4, with D perhaps TRBD2 (7 bases). CDR1 and CDR2 (germline): SNHLY, FYNNEI. V was shortened by 1 base and J by 3 bases, with 10 bases between the two germline ends. The CDR3 runs to 15 residues. The chain's CDR3 is CASSEGGGHKNIQYF. Written as DNA, the CDR3 is TGTGCCAGCAGTGAAGGCGGGGGCCACAAAAACATTCAGTACTTC.

The table lists this clone with a count of one. CDR3 sequence reads: CASRSGGDVGANVLTF. Written as DNA, the CDR3 is TGTGCCAGCAGGTCGGGAGGGGATGTGGGGGCCAACGTCCTGACTTTC. This chain joins TRBV7-9 and TRBJ2-6; TRBD2 matches at 8 bases. Germline V lookup: CDR1 SEHNR, CDR2 FQNEAQ (reference sequence). The length of the CDR3 is 16 residues. V lost 6 bases and J lost 4; bases outside the gene matches: 8.

The chain recombines TRBV19 with TRBJ2-7; the D is unclear. The CDR3 spans 14 residues. V was cut by 1 base and J by 2 bases, with 9 bases left in between. Germline-derived CDR1 and CDR2 are LNHDA and SQIVND (reference sequence). The CDR3 DNA is TGTGCCAGTAGTATAGGGCAGGCAACCTACGAGCAGTACTTC. Protein product: CASSIGQATYEQYF.

The chain uses TRBV11-2 and TRBJ2-1, with 14 bases that match TRBD2. CDR1 and CDR2 from the germline V gene are SGHAT and FQNNGV. This CDR3 contains 16 residues. V shed 4 bases, J shed 7 bases, and the junction held 6 bases outside the gene matches. CDR3 bases: TGTGCCAGCAGCTCCTGGACTAGCGGGGGGAGGAATGAGCAGTTCTTC. Encoded protein: CASSSWTSGGRNEQFF.